This TCR beta chain is drawn from a study of blood T cell repertoires in COVID-19. Profiling relied on immunoSEQ multiplex PCR, and the TCRdb table lists in-frame clones only, not all of them. This sample has approximately 76,000 clones; around 90% occur once, and the top ten carry 8% to 10%. The specimen sequenced was peripheral blood. The sequence was obtained from a human donor in a cohort sampled during active COVID-19.

The CDR3 coding sequence is TGCAGCGTTGACACAGGGGGCGCTGGCGAAAAACTGTTTTTT. Encoded protein: CSVDTGGAGEKLFF. V gene TRBV29-1 combines with J gene TRBJ1-4; 9 nucleotides match TRBD1. Per the germline V gene, CDR1 is SQVTM and CDR2 is ANQGSEA. The V gene end was trimmed by 3 bases and the J gene end by 8 bases; junction bases not matched to a gene: 7. The CDR3 has 14 amino acids.